This T cell receptor (beta chain) was observed in a study of cytomegalovirus exposure and HLA in healthy donors. As for the study in general: An early data release held 70 million to 90 million unique TCRs from HLA-typed donors.

The study, taken as a whole, reports: Later analysis demonstrated an association between a missense DCLRE1C variant and TCR beta V- and J-gene trimming. For most TCR sequences rarity was the rule, although some public TCRs occurred in many donors. Accounts indicate the classifier identified cytomegalovirus status with strong specificity and sensitivity.

The PCR ran on 60 Vbeta and 13 Jbeta primers. TCRdb's copy holds only in-frame clones and misses some; the assay was immunoSEQ multiplex PCR. Of some 190,000 clones listed, roughly 73% are singletons. To note about this clone: Its antigen is currently unknown.

Germline V gene lookup returns CDR1 MDHEN and CDR2 SYDVKM. Trimming shortened V by 7 bases and J by 3 bases, and 12 bases separated the two germline ends. This CDR3 is built from 14 residues. The receptor's source is a woman in her thirties in good health and CMV-seropositive. The chain employs TRBV28 and TRBJ1-4, with D uncertain. The specimen was PBMCs. The CDR3 here is CASTLVGANEKLFF. In nucleotides, the CDR3 is TGTGCCAGCACCCTGGTCGGGGCTAATGAAAAACTGTTTTTT.